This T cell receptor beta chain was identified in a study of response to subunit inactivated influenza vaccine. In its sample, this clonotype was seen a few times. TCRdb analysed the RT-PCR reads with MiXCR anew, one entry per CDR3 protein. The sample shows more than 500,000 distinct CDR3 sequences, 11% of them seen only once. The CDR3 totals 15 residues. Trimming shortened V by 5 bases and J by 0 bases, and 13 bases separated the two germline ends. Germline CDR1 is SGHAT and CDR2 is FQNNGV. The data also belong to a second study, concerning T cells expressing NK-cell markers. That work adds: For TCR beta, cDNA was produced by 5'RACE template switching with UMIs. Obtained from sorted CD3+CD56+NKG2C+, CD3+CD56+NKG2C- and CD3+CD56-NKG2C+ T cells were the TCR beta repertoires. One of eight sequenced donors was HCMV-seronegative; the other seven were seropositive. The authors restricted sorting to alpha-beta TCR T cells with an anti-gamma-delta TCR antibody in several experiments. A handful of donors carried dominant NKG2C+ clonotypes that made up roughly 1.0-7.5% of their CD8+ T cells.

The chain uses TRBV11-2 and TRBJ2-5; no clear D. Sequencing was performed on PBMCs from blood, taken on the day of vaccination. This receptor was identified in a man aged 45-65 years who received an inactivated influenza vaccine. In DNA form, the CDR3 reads TGTGCCAGCAGCCCCCGTTTCGGATACCAAGAGACCCAGTACTTC. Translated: CASSPRFGYQETQYF.